Listed below are T cell receptor beta chains from one sample, sequenced in a study of a mutant IDH1 vaccine in newly diagnosed glioma. Measured with immunoSEQ multiplex PCR; TCRdb has only the in-frame clones, and not every one. Counted here are around 88,000 clones, around 77% occurring once; the ten biggest clones make up 6% to 8%. Sequenced material: PBMCs, taken from a glioma patient treated with radiotherapy, temozolomide or both. Every receptor here comes from a man aged 35 to 55 with glioma. Each CDR3 is given with its conserved first and last residue. D genes are given only for firm matches. Clone sizes are given selectively: once, few, many, or a class where the clone is expanded.

CDR3 protein,CDR3 DNA,CDR3 length,clone size,J gene,V gene,D gene
CASSIGAGVSYEQYF,TGTGCCAGCAGCATAGGGGCGGGAGTCAGCTACGAGCAGTACTTC,15,-,TRBJ2-7,TRBV7-2,TRBD2
CASRELAGGVYNEQFF,TGTGCCAGCAGGGAGCTAGCGGGAGGGGTCTACAATGAGCAGTTCTTC,16,-,TRBJ2-1,TRBV19,TRBD2
CASSPGGLARSYEQYF,TGTGCCAGCAGCCCGGGGGGACTAGCGAGGTCCTACGAGCAGTACTTC,16,-,TRBJ2-7,TRBV5-4,TRBD2
CASSLATGQAQETQYF,TGTGCCAGCAGCTTAGCTACTGGACAGGCCCAAGAGACCCAGTACTTC,16,few,TRBJ2-5,TRBV7-8,TRBD1
CSAPADTQYF,TGCAGTGCCCCGGCGGATACGCAGTATTTT,10,-,TRBJ2-3,TRBV20-1,-
CASSPDRQSTDTQYF,TGTGCCAGCAGCCCAGACAGGCAATCCACAGATACGCAGTATTTT,15,-,TRBJ2-3,TRBV16,-
CASSHVSGTGPTDTQYF,TGTGCCAGCAGCCATGTCTCCGGGACAGGGCCCACAGATACGCAGTATTTT,17,-,TRBJ2-3,TRBV14,TRBD1
CSVFVGGGQGNLAFF,TGCAGCGTTTTTGTGGGAGGGGGCCAGGGGAATTTGGCTTTCTTT,15,-,TRBJ1-1,TRBV29-1,TRBD1
CASSQETGSEQETQYF,TGCGCCAGCAGCCAGGAGACAGGTTCGGAGCAAGAGACCCAGTACTTC,16,-,TRBJ2-5,TRBV4-1,-
CASSPSGTAPETQYF,TGTGCCAGCAGCCCATCCGGGACAGCCCCAGAGACCCAGTACTTC,15,-,TRBJ2-5,TRBV10-3,TRBD1
CASSEYIGGNTEAFF,TGTGCCAGCAGTGAATATATAGGAGGGAACACTGAAGCTTTCTTT,15,-,TRBJ1-1,TRBV25-1,-
CASSLRTGEGNEQYF,TGCGCCAGCAGCTTGAGGACGGGAGAAGGGAACGAGCAGTACTTC,15,-,TRBJ2-7,TRBV5-1,-
CASSLWGGENTEAFF,TGTGCCAGCAGTTTATGGGGGGGGGAGAACACTGAAGCTTTCTTT,15,-,TRBJ1-1,TRBV27,-
CASREEGGRTGYTF,TGTGCCAGCAGGGAAGAGGGAGGTAGGACCGGCTACACCTTC,14,-,TRBJ1-2,TRBV6-6,-
CASSPGRETQYF,TGTGCCAGCTCACCAGGCAGGGAGACCCAGTACTTC,12,-,TRBJ2-5,TRBV18,-
CATSLTGGLSPLHF,TGTGCCACCAGCTTAACAGGGGGTCTTTCACCCCTCCACTTT,14,-,TRBJ1-6,TRBV15,TRBD1
CASSLMGETQYF,TGTGCCAGCAGCTTAATGGGAGAGACCCAGTACTTC,12,once,TRBJ2-5,TRBV5-6,-
CSAAAGLVYF,TGCAGTGCCGCGGCGGGTTTGGTGTATTTT,10,-,TRBJ2-3,TRBV20-1,-
CASSLERQGGDGYTF,TGCGCCAGCAGCTTGGAAAGACAGGGCGGGGATGGCTACACCTTC,15,-,TRBJ1-2,TRBV5-1,TRBD1
CASSLGRDRPTGELFF,TGTGCCAGCAGCTTAGGGCGGGACAGGCCCACCGGGGAGCTGTTTTTT,16,once,TRBJ2-2,TRBV11-1,TRBD1
CASTIRSGNTIYF,TGTGCCAGCACGATTCGCTCTGGAAACACCATATATTTT,13,-,TRBJ1-3,TRBV5-6,-
CAWSVGASGREQFF,TGTGCCTGGAGTGTGGGGGCTAGCGGGAGGGAGCAGTTCTTC,14,-,TRBJ2-1,TRBV30,TRBD2
CASSFPGRTEAFF,TGCGCCAGCAGCTTTCCGGGGAGGACTGAAGCTTTCTTT,13,once,TRBJ1-1,TRBV5-1,-
CAWTTGSGVNQPQHF,TGTGCCTGGACGACAGGGTCGGGAGTTAATCAGCCCCAGCATTTT,15,few,TRBJ1-5,TRBV30,TRBD1
CASRGTGNLYEQYF,TGTGCCAGCAGGGGGACCGGGAACCTCTACGAGCAGTACTTC,14,-,TRBJ2-7,TRBV2,-
CASSVRGTGELFF,TGTGCCAGCAGCGTAAGGGGAACCGGGGAGCTGTTTTTT,13,-,TRBJ2-2,TRBV9,-
CASSVEGRAEAFF,TGTGCCAGCAGCGTGGAGGGGCGCGCCGAAGCTTTCTTT,13,many,TRBJ1-1,TRBV28,-
CASSTRQGARETQYF,TGTGCCAGCAGCACCCGACAGGGGGCTCGAGAGACCCAGTACTTC,15,once,TRBJ2-5,TRBV7-8,TRBD1
CASSPLLNTEAFF,TGTGCCAGCAGCCCCCTCTTGAACACTGAAGCTTTCTTT,13,-,TRBJ1-1,TRBV7-9,-
CASIRGKDRRDQPQHF,TGTGCCAGTATCCGGGGAAAGGACAGGAGGGATCAGCCCCAGCATTTT,16,-,TRBJ1-5,TRBV19,TRBD1
CASSKKGTGGARETQYF,TGTGCCAGCAGCAAAAAGGGGACAGGGGGCGCGAGGGAGACCCAGTACTTC,17,-,TRBJ2-5,TRBV21-1,-
CASRGTGNNQPQHF,TGCGCCAGCAGGGGGACAGGGAACAATCAGCCCCAGCATTTT,14,-,TRBJ1-5,TRBV5-1,TRBD1
CASSLERTYEQYF,TGTGCCAGCAGCTTAGAACGGACCTACGAGCAGTACTTC,13,-,TRBJ2-7,TRBV7-8,-
CASSFGGLDNYGYTF,TGTGCCAGCAGTTTTGGTGGGCTGGACAACTATGGCTACACCTTC,15,-,TRBJ1-2,TRBV28,-
CAWSWGMAYEQYF,TGTGCCTGGAGTTGGGGGATGGCCTACGAGCAGTACTTC,13,once,TRBJ2-7,TRBV30,-
CASSGTSGYNEQFF,TGCGCCAGCAGTGGGACTAGCGGGTACAATGAGCAGTTCTTC,14,-,TRBJ2-1,TRBV10-2,TRBD2
CASSRLPSGTDTQYF,TGCGCCAGCAGCCGACTGCCTAGCGGCACAGATACGCAGTATTTT,15,few,TRBJ2-3,TRBV5-1,-
CASSLDTGQGAGGYTF,TGTGCCAGCAGCTTAGATACGGGACAGGGGGCGGGTGGCTACACCTTC,16,-,TRBJ1-2,TRBV7-8,TRBD1
CAWSVLGAGNTIYF,TGTGCCTGGAGTGTATTGGGGGCTGGAAACACCATATATTTT,14,-,TRBJ1-3,TRBV30,-
CAWTDTGVAYNEQFF,TGTGCCTGGACCGATACAGGGGTCGCCTACAATGAGCAGTTCTTC,15,-,TRBJ2-1,TRBV30,TRBD1
CASSFIDTNYNSPLHF,TGTGCCAGCAGCTTCATAGACACAAACTATAATTCACCCCTCCACTTT,16,-,TRBJ1-6,TRBV5-4,-
CSVAGKGTGELFF,TGCAGCGTTGCGGGGAAAGGAACCGGGGAGCTGTTTTTT,13,few,TRBJ2-2,TRBV29-1,-
CASSEVFRGGNQPQHF,TGTGCCAGCAGTGAAGTCTTCCGGGGGGGCAATCAGCCCCAGCATTTT,16,-,TRBJ1-5,TRBV6-1,-
CASSYSGESNEQYF,TGTGCCAGCAGTTACTCGGGGGAGTCGAACGAGCAGTACTTC,14,-,TRBJ2-7,TRBV6-6,-
CASSPGQGMIKTEAFF,TGTGCCAGCAGCCCCGGACAGGGTATGATTAAGACTGAAGCTTTCTTT,16,-,TRBJ1-1,TRBV6-6,TRBD1
CASSALPGTGAQETQYF,TGTGCCAGCAGCGCGTTGCCCGGGACAGGGGCGCAAGAGACCCAGTACTTC,17,-,TRBJ2-5,TRBV9,TRBD1
CASSLGTGGNEKLFF,TGTGCCAGCAGCTTAGGGACAGGGGGTAATGAAAAACTGTTTTTT,15,-,TRBJ1-4,TRBV7-6,TRBD1
CASSLHLPSGRAGEQYF,TGTGCCAGCAGCTTGCATCTCCCTAGCGGGAGGGCCGGGGAGCAGTACTTC,17,-,TRBJ2-7,TRBV7-2,TRBD2
CASSPGTGYTEAFF,TGTGCCAGCTCTCCGGGGACAGGGTACACTGAAGCTTTCTTT,14,-,TRBJ1-1,TRBV18,TRBD1
CASSLAGAGIHNEQFF,TGTGCCAGCAGCTTAGCAGGAGCGGGAATCCACAATGAGCAGTTCTTC,16,-,TRBJ2-1,TRBV7-2,TRBD2
CASSFDGRAAYGYTF,TGCGCCAGCAGCTTCGACGGACGGGCGGCCTATGGCTACACCTTC,15,-,TRBJ1-2,TRBV5-1,-
CASSQDFGGRGETQYF,TGCGCCAGCAGCCAAGATTTCGGGGGGCGGGGAGAGACCCAGTACTTC,16,-,TRBJ2-5,TRBV4-3,-
CATALDRGHYGYTF,TGTGCCACCGCCCTGGACAGGGGGCACTATGGCTACACCTTC,14,-,TRBJ1-2,TRBV15,TRBD1
CASSLVGTVNTEAFF,TGCGCCAGCAGCTTGGTGGGGACGGTGAACACTGAAGCTTTCTTT,15,-,TRBJ1-1,TRBV5-1,-
CASGLVLPGGATNEQFF,TGTGCTAGTGGTTTGGTACTCCCAGGGGGCGCTACCAATGAGCAGTTCTTC,17,-,TRBJ2-1,TRBV12-5,TRBD1
CASSDSGSTDTQYF,TGTGCCAGCAGCGATAGCGGGAGCACAGATACGCAGTATTTT,14,-,TRBJ2-3,TRBV7-8,TRBD2
CALDPASGSSYNEQFF,TGTGCCCTGGACCCCGCGAGCGGGAGCTCCTACAATGAGCAGTTCTTC,16,-,TRBJ2-1,TRBV30,TRBD2
CASSAEGLHNSPLHF,TGTGCCAGCAGCGCCGAGGGGCTTCACAATTCACCCCTCCACTTT,15,-,TRBJ1-6,TRBV9,-
CAWSVLGVGELFF,TGTGCCTGGAGTGTACTAGGGGTCGGGGAGCTGTTTTTT,13,-,TRBJ2-2,TRBV30,-
CASSVAGGGTDTQYF,TGTGCCAGTAGTGTGGCGGGAGGGGGCACAGATACGCAGTATTTT,15,once,TRBJ2-3,TRBV19,TRBD2